This TCR beta chain was recovered during a study of T cells in Graves' hyperthyroidism and ophthalmopathy. A remark on this clonotype: Antigen unknown.

The study's findings and limits: Most expanded thyroid clonotypes above 0.001 also appeared in blood.

V gave up 4 bases and J gave up 3 bases, with 16 bases separating them. Germline V gene lookup returns CDR1 MNHEY and CDR2 SVGAGI. The CDR3 is 15 residues long. It was RNA transcripts that yielded the amplified TCR beta CDR3 regions. Primed by the HTBI set, a first-round RT-PCR was run on the TCR CDR3. TCRdb reprocessed the multiplex PCR reads with MiXCR, giving one entry per CDR3 protein. This repertoire shows hundreds of thousands of distinct CDR3 sequences, approximately 18% found once; its top ten account for 39%. The source of this sequence is a man aged 50 or older with Graves' ophthalmopathy. V gene TRBV6-5 combines with J gene TRBJ2-7; D gene unclear. The sequencing input was blood. The CDR3 region is CASSSPTLTRYEQYF. The CDR3 nucleotides are TGTGCCAGCAGTTCCCCGACTCTCACTCGCTACGAGCAGTACTTC.